Presented here are 20 T cell receptor beta chains from one specimen sequenced in a study of blood T cell repertoires in COVID-19. TCRdb keeps only in-frame clones here, not all; method: immunoSEQ multiplex PCR. The repertoire has 310,000 or so clones, around 85% of them found once; the top ten carry 6% to 7%. Sequenced input: PBMCs or T cells enriched from blood (not recorded which). These receptors originate from a woman in her thirties or forties who had recovered from COVID-19.

The rearrangement links TRBV28 to TRBJ1-1, with D perhaps TRBD1 (6 bases). The V gene lost 6 bases and the J gene lost 6 bases, with 17 bases spanning the gap. Germline-derived CDR1 and CDR2 are MDHEN and SYDVKM. CDR3 length: 14 amino acids. In DNA form, the CDR3 reads TGTGCCAGCAGCCCAGCAGGGGCCTATCCTGAAGCTTTCTTT. Amino acids: CASSPAGAYPEAFF.

This chain connects TRBV28 to TRBJ2-3, with TRBD1 identical over 8 bases. Germline assignment: CDR1 MDHEN and CDR2 SYDVKM. V gave up 8 bases and J gave up 0 bases; unmatched junction bases: 16. CDR3 size: 18 residues. CDR3 sequence: CASGGWTGTSTSTDTQYF. As DNA, the CDR3 is TGTGCCAGCGGGGGCTGGACAGGGACTTCCACTAGCACAGATACGCAGTATTTT. Together with reference TRBV28 and TRBJ2-3, the CDR3 gives the full variable domain: DVKVTQSSRYLVKRTGEKVFLECVQDMDHENMFWYRQDPGLGLRLIYFSYDVKMKEKGDIPEGYSVSREKKERFSLILESASTNQTSMYLCASGGWTGTSTSTDTQYFGPGTRLTVL.

This chain links TRBV7-2 with TRBJ1-2; TRBD1 agrees at 7 bases. Trimming removed 5 bases from V and 1 base from J; junction bases left unmatched: 19. From germline, CDR1 is SGHTA and CDR2 FQGNSA. The CDR3 runs 19 residues. The CDR3 nucleotides read TGTGCCAGCAGCCCACGTGGTGGGGACAGCTTGACCGTTAACTATGGCTACACCTTC. Residues: CASSPRGGDSLTVNYGYTF.

The chain links TRBV4-1 to TRBJ2-5; D possibly corresponds to TRBD2 (7 bases). The CDR3 has 16 amino acids. Trimming stripped 5 bases from V and 5 bases from J, with 21 bases between. Germline V gene data show CDR1 as MGHRA and CDR2 as YSYEKL. Here the CDR3 reads CASSAPQGRGGETQYF. CDR3 nucleotide sequence: TGCGCCAGCAGCGCCCCTCAGGGGCGCGGGGGTGAGACCCAGTACTTC.

This chain links TRBV27 with TRBJ1-1, with 8 nucleotides matching TRBD1. V gave up 4 bases and J gave up 2 bases; unmatched junction bases: 3. CDR3 length equals 14 residues. Germline CDR1 MNHEY, CDR2 SMNVEV (reference sequence). The CDR3 nucleotides read TGTGCCAGCAGTTACGACAGGGGTAACACTGAAGCTTTCTTT. This sequence encodes CASSYDRGNTEAFF.

This chain joins TRBV4-3 and TRBJ1-2; D perhaps matches TRBD1 (6 bases). V was clipped by 0 bases and J by 5 bases, with 16 bases between them. CDR1 is LGHNA, CDR2 YSLEER, per germline. CDR3 size: 16 residues. CDR3 in amino acids: CASSQDRGKGGYGYTF. In nucleotides, the CDR3 is TGCGCCAGCAGCCAAGATCGCGGGAAGGGGGGGTATGGCTACACCTTC.

The chain combines TRBV28 with TRBJ2-3; no reliable D call. CDR1 is MDHEN and CDR2 is SYDVKM in the germline V gene. This CDR3 region has 12 residues. V gave up 3 bases and J gave up 11 bases, with 12 bases separating them. The CDR3 loop is CASSFSGRMQYF. The DNA for the CDR3 is TGTGCCAGCAGTTTTTCAGGAAGGATGCAGTATTTT.

V gene TRBV5-8 combines with J gene TRBJ1-4; unclear D gene. Germline lookup yields CDR1 SGHTS and CDR2 YDEGEE. The CDR3 has 16 residues. V shed 2 bases and J shed 5 bases, with 16 bases lying between them. Written as DNA, the CDR3 is TGTGCCAGCAGCTTCCCGGGGTGGGTGCTGAATGAAAAACTGTTTTTT. This gives the protein CASSFPGWVLNEKLFF.

The chain combines TRBV19 with TRBJ1-1, with a possible D match to TRBD1 (5 bases). Germline CDR1 is LNHDA and CDR2 is SQIVND (reference sequence). This CDR3 has 15 amino acids. V lost 4 bases and J 4 bases, leaving 16 bases between the germline ends. Here the CDR3 reads CASSTGDGGATEAFF. Here the CDR3 DNA reads TGTGCCAGTAGTACGGGGGATGGAGGGGCCACTGAAGCTTTCTTT.

J is TRBJ1-6 and V is TRBV5-6; no definite D call. Germline V lookup: CDR1 SGHDT, CDR2 YYEEEE. The V gene lost 0 bases and the J gene lost 7 bases, with 8 bases spanning the gap. This CDR3 spans 14 amino acids. The CDR3 nucleotides read TGTGCCAGCAGCTTGGGGGGAGAAAATTCACCCCTCCACTTT. As protein: CASSLGGENSPLHF. The complete variable domain, with remaining parts taken from reference TRBV5-6 and TRBJ1-6, reads DAGVTQSPTHLIKTRGQQVTLRCSPKSGHDTVSWYQQALGQGPQFIFQYYEEEERQRGNFPDRFSGHQFPNYSSELNVNALLLGDSALYLCASSLGGENSPLHFGNGTRLTVT.

This rearrangement joins TRBV7-9 to TRBJ2-1; TRBD2 matches at 9 bases. Germline V gives CDR1 SEHNR, CDR2 FQNEAQ (reference sequence). The CDR3 runs to 16 residues. V gave up 5 bases and J gave up 8 bases; unmatched junction bases: 13. The CDR3 protein is CASSADIAGDSHEQFF. The CDR3 nucleotides read TGTGCCAGCAGCGCCGATATAGCGGGAGACTCGCATGAGCAGTTCTTC.

The chain uses TRBV29-1 and TRBJ2-1, with 10 bases aligning to TRBD2. V was clipped by 5 bases and J by 5 bases; unmatched bases: 3. This CDR3 comprises 13 residues. The germline CDR1 and CDR2 sequences are SQVTM and ANQGSEA. The CDR3 DNA reads as TGCAGCGTTCCAGGACTAGCGGACAATGAGCAGTTCTTC. Its translation: CSVPGLADNEQFF.

V gene TRBV2 combines with J gene TRBJ1-3; no clear D gene. Trimming removed 6 bases at V and 8 bases at J, with 14 bases between. The V gene's germline CDR1 is SNHLY and CDR2 FYNNEI. This CDR3 is built from 13 residues. This CDR3 is CASSIEDSDTIYF. Written as DNA, the CDR3 is TGTGCCAGCAGCATCGAGGATTCTGACACCATATATTTT.

The CDR3 DNA sequence: TGTGCCAGCGGCGGGCAGTCGAACACTGAAGCTTTCTTT. Its protein is CASGGQSNTEAFF. The chain recombines TRBV6-4 with TRBJ1-1; D unresolved. The V gene's germline CDR1 is MRHNA and CDR2 SNTAGT. Trimming removed 8 bases at V and 1 base at J, with 11 bases between. The CDR3 loop spans 13 amino acids.

This chain joins TRBV6-2 or TRBV6-3 and TRBJ2-5, with 11 bases identical to TRBD2. V shed 4 bases, J shed 2 bases, and the junction held 3 bases outside the gene matches. The V gene's germline CDR1 is MNHEY and CDR2 SVGEGT. This CDR3 contains 15 residues. The CDR3 sequence: CASSFASGGQETQYF. CDR3 in DNA: TGTGCCAGCAGTTTCGCTAGCGGGGGGCAAGAGACCCAGTACTTC.

CDR3 residues: CASSLRSPGAYEQYF. In DNA form, the CDR3 reads TGTGCCAGCAGCTTACGTTCCCCGGGGGCCTACGAGCAGTACTTC. J is TRBJ2-7 and V is TRBV7-2, with D possibly TRBD2 on 6 matching bases. Germline V gene lookup returns CDR1 SGHTA and CDR2 FQGNSA. Trimming removed 2 bases at V and 2 bases at J, with 13 bases between. This CDR3 comprises 15 residues.

V usage is TRBV7-6 and J usage is TRBJ2-7; D is perhaps TRBD1 (5 bases). This CDR3 is 14 amino acids long. Trimming cost V 5 bases and J 2 bases, with 13 bases left between them. Looked up from germline, CDR1 is SGHVS and CDR2 is FNYEAQ. CDR3 sequence: CASSPQVGPYEQYF. CDR3 DNA: TGTGCCAGCAGCCCTCAGGTGGGGCCCTACGAGCAGTACTTC.

This rearrangement joins TRBV7-2 to TRBJ2-1; 13 nucleotides match TRBD2. This CDR3 region has 14 residues. Germline V gene sequence: CDR1 SGHTA, CDR2 FQGNSA. J gave up 10 bases and V 4 bases, and 4 bases lay outside the gene matches. For the CDR3, the DNA is TGTGCCAGCAGCTATGGACTAGCGGGAGTCGAGCAGTTCTTC. As protein: CASSYGLAGVEQFF.

V and J are TRBV2 and TRBJ2-7, with D tentatively TRBD1 (6 bases). Per germline, CDR1 SNHLY and CDR2 FYNNEI. This CDR3 contains 15 residues. The ends were cut back, 3 bases at V and 1 base at J, with 13 bases in the middle. The CDR3 DNA reads as TGTGCCAGCAGTGAGCCGACGGACAGATCCTACGAGCAGTACTTC. Residues: CASSEPTDRSYEQYF.

In nucleotides, the CDR3 is TGTGCCAGCAGCAAGGAAGAGGGAAGCGGGCGCAATCAGCCCCAGCATTTT. Translated: CASSKEEGSGRNQPQHF. This chain connects TRBV21-1 to TRBJ1-5. TRBV21-1 is an annotated pseudogene. This CDR3 spans 17 amino acids.